Listed here are 5 T cell receptor beta chains from one sample, sequenced in a study of cytomegalovirus exposure and HLA in healthy donors. Sequencing used immunoSEQ multiplex PCR; TCRdb keeps in-frame clones, though not all of them. This table has 250,000 to 300,000 clones, 65% to 90% appearing once. The sequenced sample consisted of PBMCs. These receptors were taken from a woman between 18 and 29 years old in good health and CMV-seronegative.

This chain links TRBV7-3 with TRBJ2-7, with 13 bases that match TRBD2. CDR3 length: 16 amino acids. Germline CDR1 reads SGHTA; CDR2 reads FQGTGA. V dropped 5 bases and J dropped 3; count of bases not matched to a gene: 7. The CDR3 sequence is CASSVRGTSGNYEQYF. CDR3 DNA: TGTGCCAGCAGCGTCCGAGGGACTAGCGGGAACTACGAGCAGTACTTC.

The rearrangement uses TRBV5-1 and TRBJ2-5; possibly TRBD1 for D (5 bases). The CDR3 is 15 residues long. Germline V gene data show CDR1 as SGHRS and CDR2 as YFSETQ. Trimming left V 6 bases short and J 1 base short, with 16 bases between. The CDR3 region has the DNA TGCGCCAGCACCATACGGATGGGGCTCCAAGAGACCCAGTACTTC. Translating it yields CASTIRMGLQETQYF.

The chain uses TRBV2 and TRBJ2-2, with 12 bases matching TRBD2. The CDR3 spans 15 residues. CDR1 SNHLY and CDR2 FYNNEI come from the germline V gene. With 10 bases clipped from V and 6 bases from J, the junction kept 9 bases outside the gene matches. The CDR3 nucleotides read TGTGCCACGGGAGATCGACTAGCGGGAGCCGGGGAGCTGTTTTTT. It specifies CATGDRLAGAGELFF.

The chain carries TRBV6-5 and TRBJ1-2; 8 bases agree with TRBD1. CDR1 is MNHEY, CDR2 SVGAGI, per germline. CDR3 length: 15 residues. With V trimmed by 0 bases and J by 7 bases, 7 bases remained unmatched. CDR3 protein: CASSYSTGAGLGYTF. The CDR3 DNA follows: TGTGCCAGCAGTTACTCGACAGGGGCCGGCCTTGGCTACACCTTC.

As for this clone: A much larger clonotype is one base distant, so this may be a read error. Other DNA sequences of this sample code for an identical CDR3. The chain combines TRBV6-5 with TRBJ1-1, with D maybe TRBD1 (5 bases). V gave up 3 bases and J gave up 1 base, with 9 bases separating them. This CDR3 has 14 residues. CDR1 MNHEY and CDR2 SVGAGI come from the germline V gene. The CDR3: CASSYGGTNTEAFF. CDR3 bases: TGTGCCAGCAGTTATGGGGGGACGAACACTGAAGCTTTCTTT.